One T cell receptor (beta chain) is described in this entry. Its antigen remains unidentified. The data were taken from a study of shared clonotypes between healthy human individuals. Naive CD8 isolation took CD45RO-negative cells positively selected for CCR7 and excluded terminally differentiated effector memory CD45RA+ cells. V was pared by 6 bases and J by 5 bases, with 20 bases between. This CDR3 is built from 15 residues. CDR1 and CDR2 from the germline V gene are MNHEY and SMNVEV (reference sequence). Notes on the study in general: A handful of donors had 5% to 6.5% of their naive CD4 clonotypes in common. Few donors restricted represented genetic and exposure-history diversity.

How the authors handled the data: With immunoSEQ giving junction-only sequences and no quality scores, filtering differed. This table comes from immunoSEQ multiplex PCR, and its TCRdb copy is limited to in-frame clones, with some not included. For V, J and clone size, that table is used; D and trimming come from the DNA. The sample consists of around 610,000 clones, approximately 96% of them appearing once. The chain couples TRBV27 to TRBJ2-7, with a tentative D call TRBD2 (6 bases). Sequencing input: naive CD8+ T cells sorted from blood. The clonotype originates from a woman aged 25-40 years in good health. The CDR3: CASRGFWDSFHEQYF. DNA of the CDR3: TGTGCCAGCAGGGGGTTTTGGGACTCCTTCCACGAGCAGTACTTC.